The present T cell receptor beta chain was sequenced within a study of identical twins. One entry per CDR3 protein, called by TCRdb with MiXCR from the 5' RACE reads. This table has just under 650,000 distinct CDR3 sequences, roughly 7.1% appearing once. The CDR3 runs 18 residues. J gave up 4 bases and V 5 bases, and 13 bases lay outside the gene matches. CDR1 and CDR2 from the germline V gene are ENHRY and SYGVKD. This clonotype was seen only a few times. This sample also appeared in a second study, on yellow fever vaccine responses in identical twins.

The sample comprised PBMCs. The sequence came from a woman aged 18-30 years in good health. This chain uses TRBV10-3 with TRBJ2-3; 12 nucleotides align to TRBD2. CDR3 DNA sequence: TGTGCCATCAGTCCGAAGCTCTACTCTAGCGGGAGGGCAGATACGCAGTATTTT. This codes for CAISPKLYSSGRADTQYF.